This T cell receptor (beta chain) came from a study of CD8 T cells in ankylosing spondylitis. Study-wide results and caveats: Fewer than ten highly homologous variants made up a TCR beta motif that seemed to typify ankylosing spondylitis blood.

One entry per CDR3 protein, called by TCRdb with MiXCR from the 5' RACE reads. This table holds roughly 370,000 distinct CDR3 sequences, 20% to 25% found once. CDR1 is MNHNY, CDR2 SVGAGI, per germline (reference sequence). V shed 2 bases and J shed 2 bases, with 7 bases lying between them. CDR3 length: 13 amino acids. With regard to this clonotype: Antigen specificity is unknown.

The sequence derives from a male donor with ankylosing spondylitis. The chain uses TRBV6-6 and TRBJ2-7; D may be TRBD1 (5 bases). Sequenced: blood, either unsorted or a sorted T cell fraction (not recorded which). The CDR3 sequence: CASSYAGTYEQYF. The CDR3 coding sequence is TGTGCCAGCAGTTACGCAGGGACCTACGAGCAGTACTTC.